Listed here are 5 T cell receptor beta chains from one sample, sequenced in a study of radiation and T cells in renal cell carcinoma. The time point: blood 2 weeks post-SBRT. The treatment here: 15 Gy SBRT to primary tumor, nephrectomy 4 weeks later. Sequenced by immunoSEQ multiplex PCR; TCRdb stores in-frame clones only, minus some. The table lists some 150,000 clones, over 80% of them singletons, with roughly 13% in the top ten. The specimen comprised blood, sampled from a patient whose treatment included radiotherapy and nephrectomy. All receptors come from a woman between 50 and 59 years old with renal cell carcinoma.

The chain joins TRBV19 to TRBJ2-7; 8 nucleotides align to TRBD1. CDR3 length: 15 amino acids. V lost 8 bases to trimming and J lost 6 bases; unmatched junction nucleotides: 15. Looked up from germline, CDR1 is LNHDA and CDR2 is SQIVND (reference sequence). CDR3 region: CASGLQGQASGEQYF. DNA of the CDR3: TGTGCCAGTGGCTTACAGGGACAGGCTTCTGGCGAGCAGTACTTC.

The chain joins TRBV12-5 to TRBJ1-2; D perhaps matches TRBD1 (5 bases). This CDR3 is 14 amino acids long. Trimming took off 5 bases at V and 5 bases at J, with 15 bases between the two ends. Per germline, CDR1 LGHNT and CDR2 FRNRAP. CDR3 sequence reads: CASGDLGTLYGYTF. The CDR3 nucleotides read TGTGCTAGTGGTGACCTCGGGACTTTATATGGCTACACCTTC. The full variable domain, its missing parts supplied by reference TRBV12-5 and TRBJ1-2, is DARVTQTPRHKVTEMGQEVTMRCQPILGHNTVFWYRQTMMQGLELLAYFRNRAPLDDSGMPKDRFSAEMPDATLATLKIQPSEPRDSAVYFCASGDLGTLYGYTFGSGTRLTVV.

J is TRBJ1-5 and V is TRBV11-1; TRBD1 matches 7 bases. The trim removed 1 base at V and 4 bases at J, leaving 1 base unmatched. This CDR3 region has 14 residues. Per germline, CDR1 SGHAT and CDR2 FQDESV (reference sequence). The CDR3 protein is CASSLDRGNQPQHF. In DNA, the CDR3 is TGTGCCAGCAGCTTAGACAGGGGTAATCAGCCCCAGCATTTT.

The CDR3 bases are TGTGCCAGTAGCCTTTATTTTGGAGGGAGCTCCTACGAGCAGTACTTC. It encodes CASSLYFGGSSYEQYF. The chain carries TRBV19 and TRBJ2-7; TRBD2 might be the D (6 bases). CDR1 and CDR2 (germline): LNHDA, SQIVND (reference sequence). The ends were cut back, 6 bases at V and 0 bases at J, with 18 bases in the middle. The CDR3 extends over 16 amino acids.

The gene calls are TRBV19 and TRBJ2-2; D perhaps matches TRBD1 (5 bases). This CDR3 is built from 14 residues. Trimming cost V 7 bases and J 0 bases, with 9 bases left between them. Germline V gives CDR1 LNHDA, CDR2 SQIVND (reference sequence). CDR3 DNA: TGTGCCAGTAAAGGGGCAACGAACACCGGGGAGCTGTTTTTT. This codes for CASKGATNTGELFF. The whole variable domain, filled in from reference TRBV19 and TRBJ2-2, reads DGGITQSPKYLFRKEGQNVTLSCEQNLNHDAMYWYRQDPGQGLRLIYYSQIVNDFQKGDIAEGYSVSREKKESFPLTVTSAQKNPTAFYLCASKGATNTGELFFGEGSRLTVL.